A selection of T cell receptor beta chains follows, all from one sample in a study of cytomegalovirus exposure and HLA in healthy donors. TCRdb's table, derived via immunoSEQ multiplex PCR, lists solely in-frame clones and lacks some. The table records roughly 300,000 clones, 75% to 90% of them present only once. Sequences were obtained from PBMCs. These receptors were collected from a woman aged 25 to 39 in good health and CMV-seropositive. Both conserved end residues are trimmed from each CDR3. The D gene is left open where the match is weak.

TRBD2 | TRBV7-8 | ASSFKLAGIVDEQF
- | TRBV28 | ASSSLGDYGYT
- | TRBV4-2 | ASSQDAAYEQY
- | TRBV7-9 | ASSLEGRTQY
- | TRBV6-5 | ASTLDSRNTGELF
TRBD2 | TRBV9 | ASSVGGGPTDTQY
TRBD2 | TRBV7-2 | ASSLTGLASDTQY
- | TRBV5-4 | ASNLRGRGAYNEQF
TRBD1 | TRBV15 | ATSSGDRGFNNYGYT
- | TRBV28 | ASRRGEKLF
- | TRBV5-6 | ASSLSGRGYT
- | TRBV27 | ASSLYRSNTGELF
TRBD1 | TRBV11-3 | ASSPRRTGFAGELF
TRBD2 | TRBV20-1 | SVGGTTHD
- | TRBV29-1 | SVKGFSGPQH
TRBD1 | TRBV29-1 | SVVGTGGPPDTQY
- | TRBV7-2 | ASSPLGTTGVNTQY
- | TRBV4-3 | ASSQVGGRHYEQY
- | TRBV28 | APPGTKYGGYT
- | TRBV19 | ASSKGLANTGELF
- | TRBV29-1 | SVVGPDGYT
- | TRBV13 | ASSFQPDSSNTEAF
- | TRBV9 | ASSPREFYEQY
TRBD1 | TRBV4-3 | ASSQDLGDRVYEQY
TRBD1 | TRBV5-1 | ASSSTGTYEQY
- | TRBV7-3 | ASSLDGANYGYT
- | TRBV6-5 | ASSYSAAGNTIY
- | TRBV5-4 | ASSPTGGWEETQY
TRBD2 | TRBV7-3 | ASSLVTGGPLDTQY
- | TRBV27 | ASSFYPTDRTGVRYGYT
- | TRBV11-1 | ASSEPGQQVYEQY
TRBD1 | TRBV4-3 | ASSHTSGGSEKLF
- | TRBV5-6 | ASSLVFSLSSSTDTQY
- | TRBV19 | ASSIGNLRESNQPQH
- | TRBV5-4 | ASSLGGANSQETQY
- | TRBV5-4 | ASSLVGRSGYT
- | TRBV5-6 | ASSWGSGPSNQPQH
- | TRBV5-4 | ASSLAGGVSGNTIY
TRBD2 | TRBV9 | ASSVMASGGQETQY
- | TRBV29-1 | SAERGSNEQF
TRBD2 | TRBV11-2 | ASSRGTSGNSGELF
TRBD2 | TRBV28 | ALESSGGNEQF
- | TRBV2 | ASSLGIGELF
TRBD1 | TRBV7-6 | ASSPGQGASEQY
- | TRBV4-2 | ASSHFLSGGPSYEQY
- | TRBV30 | AWVRGQGGEQY
- | TRBV6-4 | ASSEGEEERTGFQPQH
- | TRBV7-2 | ASSESRGSTDTQY
TRBD2 | TRBV13 | ASSRDYSTDTQY
- | TRBV6-1 | ASTGRGMSYEQY
TRBD1 | TRBV19 | ASSAGTGNPEQY
- | TRBV7-8 | ASSFSTEAF
TRBD1 | TRBV6-1 | ASSVGTGSSTDTQY
- | TRBV13 | ASSLNRGRSYEQY
- | TRBV5-6 | ASSGAKEVQDYEQY
- | TRBV27 | ASSGRDTTDTQY
TRBD2 | TRBV9 | ASSVSRESNTGELF
TRBD2 | TRBV7-6 | ASSLGGGAISYEQY
TRBD1 | TRBV6-1 | ASRNPGGRSYEQY
- | TRBV30 | AWSVASEAF